The rows below give T cell receptor beta chains drawn from one sample of a study of blood T cell repertoires in COVID-19. Data came from immunoSEQ multiplex PCR; TCRdb stores just in-frame clones and leaves some out. This sample has around 110,000 clones, with over 80% found just once. The sequenced material came from peripheral blood. These receptor sequences come from a man aged 30-40 years with acute or convalescent COVID-19. Each CDR3 is given with its conserved first and last residue. D genes are given only for firm matches. Only part of the rows carry a size: once, few, many, or a class if the clone is expanded.

j_gene | abundance | d_gene | v_gene | CDR3nt | CDR3aa
TRBJ2-7 | . | TRBD2 | TRBV18 | TGTGCCAGCTCACCAAGCGGGGGGGCCTACGAGCAGTACTTC | CASSPSGGAYEQYF
TRBJ1-1 | . | . | TRBV2 | TGTGCCAGCAGAGAGATCACTGAAGCTTTCTTT | CASREITEAFF
TRBJ1-2 | . | . | TRBV7-2 | TGTGCCAGCAGCTTGTTTCGGGGAGGGAACTATGGCTACACCTTC | CASSLFRGGNYGYTF
TRBJ1-2 | . | . | TRBV12-3/TRBV12-4 | TGTGCCAGCAGTTTATCGGAGTCTTATGGCTACACCTTC | CASSLSESYGYTF
TRBJ2-7 | . | . | TRBV29-1 | TGCAGCGCCGAGGTGGAGGGGTCCCTCTCCTACGAGCAGTACTTC | CSAEVEGSLSYEQYF
TRBJ1-1 | few | . | TRBV6-5 | TGTGCCACCACGTGGGGAGTTAAGAACACTGAAGCTTTCTTT | CATTWGVKNTEAFF
TRBJ1-2 | few | . | TRBV7-6 | TGTGCCAGCAGCTCGGGGGTTACGTGGCGGGGAGCTAACTATGGCTACACCTTC | CASSSGVTWRGANYGYTF
TRBJ2-1 | . | TRBD2 | TRBV7-2 | TGTGCCAGCAGCTTAGGCGGGAGTTTGGGCGATGAGCAGTTCTTC | CASSLGGSLGDEQFF
TRBJ2-1 | . | TRBD1 | TRBV6-2/TRBV6-3 | TGTGCCAGCAGCCGGCAGGGGGAAGGAGAGCAGTTCTTC | CASSRQGEGEQFF
TRBJ1-2 | . | TRBD1 | TRBV29-1 | TGCAGCGTTCTGGACAGGGGATTGGATGGCTACACCTTC | CSVLDRGLDGYTF
TRBJ2-5 | . | TRBD2 | TRBV20-1 | TGCAGTGCTAGTGGGGGAGGGGACACTATAGCGGGATGGGAGACCCAGTACTTC | CSASGGGDTIAGWETQYF
TRBJ1-2 | . | TRBD1 | TRBV7-2 | TGTGCCAGCAGCTTTACAGGGGGCGTCTATGGCTACACCTTC | CASSFTGGVYGYTF
TRBJ1-4 | once | TRBD1 | TRBV15 | TGTGCCACCAGCAGAGGGAAACAGGGGGTGAATGAAAAACTGTTTTTT | CATSRGKQGVNEKLFF
TRBJ1-1 | . | . | TRBV5-6 | TGTGCCAGCAGCTTGGAACAGTGGCGAACTGAAGCTTTCTTT | CASSLEQWRTEAFF
TRBJ2-1 | . | . | TRBV4-1 | TGCGCCAGCAGCCGCGGCTCCTACAATGAGCAGTTCTTC | CASSRGSYNEQFF
TRBJ2-1 | . | TRBD2 | TRBV27 | TGTGCCAGCAGTTTATTTCCTAGCGGGGGGGTAGATGAGCAGTTCTTC | CASSLFPSGGVDEQFF
TRBJ1-6 | . | . | TRBV14 | TGTGCCAGCAGCCAAGGGCGCCGACAGGTCTATAATTCACCCCTCCACTTT | CASSQGRRQVYNSPLHF
TRBJ1-6 | once | . | TRBV5-4 | TGTGCCAGCAGCTTAGACAGGAACTATAATTCACCCCTCCACTTT | CASSLDRNYNSPLHF
TRBJ2-7 | once | . | TRBV11-2 | TGTGCCAGCAGCTTTCACCGGGACAAACTCTACGAGCAGTACTTC | CASSFHRDKLYEQYF
TRBJ1-1 | . | TRBD1 | TRBV6-5 | TGTGCCAGCAGTTCAATAGTCGGACAGGGGAACACTGAAGCTTTCTTT | CASSSIVGQGNTEAFF
TRBJ2-7 | . | . | TRBV5-1 | TGCGCCAGCAGCTACGCAGGGCGCGGGGACGAGCAGTACTTC | CASSYAGRGDEQYF
TRBJ2-3 | . | . | TRBV7-2 | TGTGCCAGCAGCCCGCAGGGCACAGATACGCAGTATTTT | CASSPQGTDTQYF
TRBJ2-2 | . | . | TRBV12-3/TRBV12-4 | TGTGCCAGCAGTCCGGGCACCGGGGAGCTGTTTTTT | CASSPGTGELFF
TRBJ2-5 | . | TRBD1 | TRBV29-1 | TGCAGCGTTAATACCGGGACAGGGGGGATGGAGACCCAGTACTTC | CSVNTGTGGMETQYF
TRBJ2-3 | . | . | TRBV2 | TGTGCCAGCAGTGAAGATGGGGGGGGGACATCTAGCACAGATACGCAGTATTTT | CASSEDGGGTSSTDTQYF
TRBJ2-7 | . | . | TRBV7-9 | TGTGCCAGCAGCCCACGCACACGGAGACCGGAAACAAGGTCCTACGAGCAGTACTTC | CASSPRTRRPETRSYEQYF